This TCR beta chain was found in a study of Ad26.COV2.S vaccination and SARS-CoV-2 variants. Study results and caveats: Vaccine recipients showed a spike-specific TCR breadth that was higher than in placebo recipients.

Some clones are missing from TCRdb's copy, which holds only in-frame ones; the method was immunoSEQ multiplex PCR. The table records some 180,000 clones, 87% of them present only once. CDR1 and CDR2 (germline): SSHAT, FNYEAQ (reference sequence). This CDR3 has 15 residues. Comment on this clone: Its antigen is currently unknown. One junction end disagrees with the germline gene, perhaps due to a read error.

This chain connects TRBV7-7 to TRBJ2-7; 7 bases are shared with TRBD2. This TCR came from a human donor who had recovered from COVID-19. The sample here was peripheral blood, taken after recovery from COVID-19. DNA for the CDR3: TGTGCTAGCAGCTTAGGGTCAGGGACTAACTACGAGCAGTACTTC. It translates to CASSLGSGTNYEQYF.